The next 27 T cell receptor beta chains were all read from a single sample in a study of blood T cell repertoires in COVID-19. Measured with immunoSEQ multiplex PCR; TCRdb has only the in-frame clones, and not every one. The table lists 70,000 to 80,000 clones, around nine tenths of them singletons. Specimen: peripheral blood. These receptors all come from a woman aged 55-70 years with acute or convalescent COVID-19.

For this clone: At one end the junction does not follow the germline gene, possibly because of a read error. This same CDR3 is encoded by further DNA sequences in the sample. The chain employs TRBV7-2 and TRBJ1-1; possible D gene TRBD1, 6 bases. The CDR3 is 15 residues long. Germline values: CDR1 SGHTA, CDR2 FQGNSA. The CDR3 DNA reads TGTGCCAGCAGCGTCACAGGGCGTCCGGACACCGAAGCTTTCTTT. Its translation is CASSVTGRPDTEAFF.

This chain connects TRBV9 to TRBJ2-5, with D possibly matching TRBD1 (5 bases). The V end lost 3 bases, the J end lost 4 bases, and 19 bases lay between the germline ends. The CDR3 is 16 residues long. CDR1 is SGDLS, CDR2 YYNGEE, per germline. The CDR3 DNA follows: TGTGCCAGCAGCGCACCGGGCAGGGAAATGGTAGAGACCCAGTACTTC. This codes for CASSAPGREMVETQYF.

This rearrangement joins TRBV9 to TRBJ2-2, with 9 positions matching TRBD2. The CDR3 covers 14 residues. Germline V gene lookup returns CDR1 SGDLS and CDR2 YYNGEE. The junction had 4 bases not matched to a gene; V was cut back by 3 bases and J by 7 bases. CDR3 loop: CASSAGLAIGELFF. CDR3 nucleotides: TGTGCCAGCAGCGCTGGACTAGCGATCGGGGAGCTGTTTTTT.

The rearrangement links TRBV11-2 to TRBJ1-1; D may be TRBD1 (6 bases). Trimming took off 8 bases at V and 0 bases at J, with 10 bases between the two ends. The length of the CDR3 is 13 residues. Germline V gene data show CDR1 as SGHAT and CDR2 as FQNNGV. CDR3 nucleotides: TGTGCCAGCGCGGACAGCCTGAACACTGAAGCTTTCTTT. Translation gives CASADSLNTEAFF.

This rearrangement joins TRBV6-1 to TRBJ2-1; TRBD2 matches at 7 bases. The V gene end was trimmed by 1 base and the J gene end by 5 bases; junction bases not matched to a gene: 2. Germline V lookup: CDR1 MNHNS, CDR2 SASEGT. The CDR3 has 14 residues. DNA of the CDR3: TGTGCCAGCAGTGAAGGGGGGGGAGACAATGAGCAGTTCTTC. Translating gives CASSEGGGDNEQFF.

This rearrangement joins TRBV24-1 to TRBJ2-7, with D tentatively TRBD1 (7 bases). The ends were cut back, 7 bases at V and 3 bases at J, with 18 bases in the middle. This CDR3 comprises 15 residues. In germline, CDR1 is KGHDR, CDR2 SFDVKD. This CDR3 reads CATSLGRGDRYEQYF. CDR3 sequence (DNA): TGTGCCACCAGCCTGGGCAGGGGGGACCGCTACGAGCAGTACTTC.

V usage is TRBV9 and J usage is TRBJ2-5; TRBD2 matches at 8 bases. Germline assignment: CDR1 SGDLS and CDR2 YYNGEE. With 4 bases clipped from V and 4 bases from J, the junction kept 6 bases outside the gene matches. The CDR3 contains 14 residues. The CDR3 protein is CASSPTSGGETQYF. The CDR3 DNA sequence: TGTGCCAGCAGCCCTACTAGCGGTGGAGAGACCCAGTACTTC.

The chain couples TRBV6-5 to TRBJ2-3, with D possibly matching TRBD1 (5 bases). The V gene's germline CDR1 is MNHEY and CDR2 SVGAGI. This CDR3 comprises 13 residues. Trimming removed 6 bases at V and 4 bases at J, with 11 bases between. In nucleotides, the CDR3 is TGTGCCAGCAGCCGGGCCAGGGCAGATACGCAGTATTTT. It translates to CASSRARADTQYF.

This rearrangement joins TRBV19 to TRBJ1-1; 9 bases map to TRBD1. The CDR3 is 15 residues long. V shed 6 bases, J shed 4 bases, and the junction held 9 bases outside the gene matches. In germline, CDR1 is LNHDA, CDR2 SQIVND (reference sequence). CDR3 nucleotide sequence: TGTGCCAGTAGCCCGGGACAGGGAATAGGCACTGAAGCTTTCTTT. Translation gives CASSPGQGIGTEAFF.

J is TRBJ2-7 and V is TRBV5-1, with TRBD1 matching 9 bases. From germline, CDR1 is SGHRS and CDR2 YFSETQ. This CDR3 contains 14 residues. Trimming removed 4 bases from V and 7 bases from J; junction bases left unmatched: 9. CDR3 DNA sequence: TGCGCCAGCAGCGCGGGACAGGGAATAGGGGAGCAGTACTTC. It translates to CASSAGQGIGEQYF.

CDR3 amino acids: CASSRGLALTGELFF. The CDR3, as DNA: TGTGCCAGCAGCCGGGGACTAGCTTTGACCGGGGAGCTGTTTTTT. V usage is TRBV7-2 and J usage is TRBJ2-2; the match to TRBD2 covers 9 bases. The CDR3 has 15 residues. Germline loops: CDR1 SGHTA, CDR2 FQGNSA. V trimming: 5 bases; J trimming: 5 bases; junction bases outside the gene matches: 6.

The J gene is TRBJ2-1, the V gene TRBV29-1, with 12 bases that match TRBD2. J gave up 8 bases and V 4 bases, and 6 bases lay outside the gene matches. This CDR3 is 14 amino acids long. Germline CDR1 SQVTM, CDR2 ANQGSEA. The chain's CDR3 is CSVGLLAGGHEQFF. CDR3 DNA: TGCAGCGTTGGTTTACTAGCGGGGGGACATGAGCAGTTCTTC.

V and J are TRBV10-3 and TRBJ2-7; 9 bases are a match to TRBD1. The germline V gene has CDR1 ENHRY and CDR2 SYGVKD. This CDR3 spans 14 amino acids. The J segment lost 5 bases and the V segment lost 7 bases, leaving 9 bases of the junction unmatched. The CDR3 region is CAITSDRGVNEQYF. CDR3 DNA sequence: TGTGCCATCACTTCGGACAGGGGTGTCAACGAGCAGTACTTC.

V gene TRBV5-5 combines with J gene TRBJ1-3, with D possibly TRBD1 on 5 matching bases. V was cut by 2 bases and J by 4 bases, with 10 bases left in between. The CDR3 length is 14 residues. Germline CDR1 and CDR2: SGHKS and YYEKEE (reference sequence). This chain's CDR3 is CASSFQGLGNTIYF. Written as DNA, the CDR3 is TGTGCCAGCAGCTTCCAGGGTTTGGGAAACACCATATATTTT.

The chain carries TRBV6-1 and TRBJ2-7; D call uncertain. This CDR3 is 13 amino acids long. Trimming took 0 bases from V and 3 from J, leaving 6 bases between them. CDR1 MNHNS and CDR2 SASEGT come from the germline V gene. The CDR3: CASSEATHYEQYF. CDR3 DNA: TGTGCCAGCAGTGAAGCCACACACTACGAGCAGTACTTC.

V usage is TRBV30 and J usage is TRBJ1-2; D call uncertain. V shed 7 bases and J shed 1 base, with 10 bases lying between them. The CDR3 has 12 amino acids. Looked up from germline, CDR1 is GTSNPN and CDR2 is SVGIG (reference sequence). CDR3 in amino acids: CASEQINYGYTF. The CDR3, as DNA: TGTGCCTCCGAACAGATTAACTATGGCTACACCTTC.

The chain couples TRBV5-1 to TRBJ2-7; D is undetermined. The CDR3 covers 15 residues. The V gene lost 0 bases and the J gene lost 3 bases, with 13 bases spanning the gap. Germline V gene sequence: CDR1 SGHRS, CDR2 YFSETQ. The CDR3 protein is CASSLDGTEYYEQYF. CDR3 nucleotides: TGCGCCAGCAGCTTGGATGGTACAGAATACTACGAGCAGTACTTC. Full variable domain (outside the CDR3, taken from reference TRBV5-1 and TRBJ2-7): KAGVTQTPRYLIKTRGQQVTLSCSPISGHRSVSWYQQTPGQGLQFLFEYFSETQRNKGNFPGRFSGRQFSNSRSEMNVSTLELGDSALYLCASSLDGTEYYEQYFGPGTRLTVT.

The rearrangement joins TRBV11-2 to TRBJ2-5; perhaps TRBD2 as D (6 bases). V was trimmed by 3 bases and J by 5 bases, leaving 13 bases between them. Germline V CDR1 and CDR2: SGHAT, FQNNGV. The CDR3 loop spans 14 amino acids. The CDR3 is CASSFRDFQETQYF. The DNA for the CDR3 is TGTGCCAGCAGCTTCCGGGACTTTCAGGAGACCCAGTACTTC. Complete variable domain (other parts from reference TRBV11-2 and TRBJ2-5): EAGVAQSPRYKIIEKRQSVAFWCNPISGHATLYWYQQILGQGPKLLIQFQNNGVVDDSQLPKDRFSAERLKGVDSTLKIQPAKLEDSAVYLCASSFRDFQETQYFGPGTRLLVL.

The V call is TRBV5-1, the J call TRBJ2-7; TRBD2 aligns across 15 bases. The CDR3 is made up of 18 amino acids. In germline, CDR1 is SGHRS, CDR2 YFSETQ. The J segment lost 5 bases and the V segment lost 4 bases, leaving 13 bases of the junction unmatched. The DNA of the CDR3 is TGCGCCAGCAGCAGCCCGGGACTAGCGGGGGGCCTAACCAACGAGCAGTACTTC. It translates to CASSSPGLAGGLTNEQYF.

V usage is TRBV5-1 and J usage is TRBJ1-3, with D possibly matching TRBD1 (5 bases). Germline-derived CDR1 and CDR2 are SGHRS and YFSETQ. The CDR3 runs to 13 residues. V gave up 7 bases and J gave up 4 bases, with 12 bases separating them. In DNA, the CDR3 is TGCGCCAGCGAGGTGGGGCCCGGAAACACCATATATTTT. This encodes CASEVGPGNTIYF.

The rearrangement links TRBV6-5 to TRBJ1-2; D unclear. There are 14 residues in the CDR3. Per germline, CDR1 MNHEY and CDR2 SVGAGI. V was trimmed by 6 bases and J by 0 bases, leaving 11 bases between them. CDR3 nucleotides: TGTGCCAGCAGACCGACTGGCTCTAACTATGGCTACACCTTC. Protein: CASRPTGSNYGYTF.

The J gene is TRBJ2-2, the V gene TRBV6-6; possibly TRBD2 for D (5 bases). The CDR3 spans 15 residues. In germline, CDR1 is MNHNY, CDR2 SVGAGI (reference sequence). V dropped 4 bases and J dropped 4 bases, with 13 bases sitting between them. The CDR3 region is CASSFGLPGTGELFF. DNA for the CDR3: TGTGCCAGCAGTTTCGGACTCCCGGGCACCGGGGAGCTGTTTTTT.

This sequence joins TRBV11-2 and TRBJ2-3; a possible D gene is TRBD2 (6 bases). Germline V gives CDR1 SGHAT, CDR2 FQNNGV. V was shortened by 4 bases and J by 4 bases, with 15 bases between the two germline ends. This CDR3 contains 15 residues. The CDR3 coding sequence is TGTGCCAGCAGCTACGGCGGGGCGGGGCCAGATACGCAGTATTTT. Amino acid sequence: CASSYGGAGPDTQYF.

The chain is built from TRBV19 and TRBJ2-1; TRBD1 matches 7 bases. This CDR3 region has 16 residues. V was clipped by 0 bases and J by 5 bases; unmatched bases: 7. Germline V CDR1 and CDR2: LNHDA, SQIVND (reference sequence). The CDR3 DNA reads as TGTGCCAGTAGTATAGATGCGACAGGGTACAACAATGAGCAGTTCTTC. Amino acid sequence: CASSIDATGYNNEQFF. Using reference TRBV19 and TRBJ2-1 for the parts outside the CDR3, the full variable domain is DGGITQSPKYLFRKEGQNVTLSCEQNLNHDAMYWYRQDPGQGLRLIYYSQIVNDFQKGDIAEGYSVSREKKESFPLTVTSAQKNPTAFYLCASSIDATGYNNEQFFGPGTRLTVL.

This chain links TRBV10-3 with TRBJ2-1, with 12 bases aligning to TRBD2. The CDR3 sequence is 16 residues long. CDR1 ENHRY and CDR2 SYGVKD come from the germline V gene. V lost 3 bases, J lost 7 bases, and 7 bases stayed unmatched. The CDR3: CAISESLTSGGNEQFF. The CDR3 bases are TGTGCCATCAGTGAATCACTGACTAGCGGGGGAAATGAGCAGTTCTTC.

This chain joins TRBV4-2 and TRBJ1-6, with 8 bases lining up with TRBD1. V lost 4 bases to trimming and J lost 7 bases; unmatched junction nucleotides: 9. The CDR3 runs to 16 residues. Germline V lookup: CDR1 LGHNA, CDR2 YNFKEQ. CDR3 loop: CASSPIGQGRNSPLHF. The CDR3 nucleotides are TGTGCCAGCAGCCCCATCGGACAGGGAAGAAATTCACCCCTCCACTTT.

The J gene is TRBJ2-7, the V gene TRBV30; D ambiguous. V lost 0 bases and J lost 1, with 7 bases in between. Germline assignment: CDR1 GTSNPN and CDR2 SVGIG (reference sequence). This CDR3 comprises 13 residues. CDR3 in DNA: TGTGCCTGGAGTGTTGAGATTTCCTACGAGCAGTACTTC. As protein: CAWSVEISYEQYF.